This TCR beta chain was captured by sequencing in a study of technical replicates of blood from several donors. Between the trimmed V and J ends, which lost 5 bases and 0 bases, there was a span of 4 bases. CDR3 size: 12 residues. Germline lookup yields CDR1 SEHNR and CDR2 FQNEAQ (reference sequence). Assay: immunoSEQ multiplex PCR; the TCRdb copy retains only in-frame clones and omits some. The sample carries about 75,000 clones, roughly 91% recorded once. The chain joins TRBV7-9 to TRBJ2-5; D unresolved. The sequence came from a human donor in good health. Some clones in this sample may be carry-over from other donors' samples. The sequenced material came from T cells isolated from PBMCs. The CDR3 reads CASSRYQETQYF. CDR3 in DNA: TGTGCCAGCAGCCGGTACCAAGAGACCCAGTACTTC.